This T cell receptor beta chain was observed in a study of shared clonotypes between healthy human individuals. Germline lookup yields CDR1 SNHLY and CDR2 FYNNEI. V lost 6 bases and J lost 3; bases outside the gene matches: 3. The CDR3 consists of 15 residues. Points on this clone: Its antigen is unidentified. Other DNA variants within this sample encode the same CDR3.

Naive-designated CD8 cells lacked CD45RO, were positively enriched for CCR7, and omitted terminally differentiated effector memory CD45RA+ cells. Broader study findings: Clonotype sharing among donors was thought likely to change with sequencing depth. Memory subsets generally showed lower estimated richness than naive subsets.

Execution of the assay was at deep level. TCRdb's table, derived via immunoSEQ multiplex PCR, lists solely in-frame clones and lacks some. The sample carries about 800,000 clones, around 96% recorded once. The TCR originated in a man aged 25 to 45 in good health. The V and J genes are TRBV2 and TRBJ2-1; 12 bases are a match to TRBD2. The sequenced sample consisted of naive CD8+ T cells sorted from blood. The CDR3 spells CASSELAGGYNEQFF. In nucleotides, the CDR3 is TGTGCCAGCAGCGAACTAGCGGGAGGCTACAATGAGCAGTTCTTC. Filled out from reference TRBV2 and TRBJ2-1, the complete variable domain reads EPEVTQTPSHQVTQMGQEVILRCVPISNHLYFYWYRQILGQKVEFLVSFYNNEISEKSEIFDDQFSVERPDGSNFTLKIRSTKLEDSAMYFCASSELAGGYNEQFFGPGTRLTVL.